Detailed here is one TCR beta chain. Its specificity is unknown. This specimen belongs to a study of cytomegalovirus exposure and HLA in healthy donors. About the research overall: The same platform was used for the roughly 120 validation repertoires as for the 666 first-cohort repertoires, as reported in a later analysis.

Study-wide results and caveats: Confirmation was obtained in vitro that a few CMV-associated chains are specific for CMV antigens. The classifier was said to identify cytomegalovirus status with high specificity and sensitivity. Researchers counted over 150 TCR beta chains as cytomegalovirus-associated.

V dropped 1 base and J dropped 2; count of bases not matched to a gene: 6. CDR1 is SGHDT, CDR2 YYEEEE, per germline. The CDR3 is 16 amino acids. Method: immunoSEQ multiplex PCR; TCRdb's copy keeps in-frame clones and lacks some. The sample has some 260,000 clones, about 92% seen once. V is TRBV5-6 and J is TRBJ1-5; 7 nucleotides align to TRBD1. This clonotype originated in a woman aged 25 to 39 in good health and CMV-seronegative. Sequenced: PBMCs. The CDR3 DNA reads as TGTGCCAGCAGCTTGAAAGGGGGCCGGGGCAATCAGCCCCAGCATTTT. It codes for CASSLKGGRGNQPQHF.